These 17 T cell receptor beta chains came from one sample sequenced in a study of T cells in Graves' hyperthyroidism and ophthalmopathy. The TCR beta CDR3 regions underwent amplification using RNA transcripts as the source. First-round RT-PCR with HTBI primers amplified the TCR CDR3 region. TCRdb re-called the multiplex PCR reads with MiXCR, one entry per CDR3 protein. This sample carries more than 550,000 distinct CDR3 sequences, 45% of them seen once, and the ten largest clones take roughly 6.5%. Sequencing used peripheral blood or thyroid tissue (not recorded which). All receptors derive from an adult man with Graves' disease, either hyperthyroidism or ophthalmopathy (not recorded which).

To note about this clonotype: This may be a read error, as it is one base from a much larger clone. V gene TRBV25-1 combines with J gene TRBJ2-6; 7 nucleotides line up with TRBD1. V lost 3 bases, J lost 1 base, and 9 bases stayed unmatched. Germline loops: CDR1 MGHDK, CDR2 SYGVNS. CDR3 length: 18 amino acids. The CDR3 region has the DNA TGTGCCAGCAGTGAGTCGACAGGGCTGGGGTCTGGGGCCAACGTCCTGACTTTC. It is translated as CASSESTGLGSGANVLTF.

This clonotype came up a few times. The chain employs TRBV7-2 and TRBJ2-7, with D tentatively TRBD2 (6 bases). Trimming took 5 bases from V and 5 from J, leaving 19 bases between them. The germline V gene has CDR1 SGHTA and CDR2 FQGNSA. This CDR3 comprises 15 residues. The CDR3 loop reads CASSLLATRVDEQYF. CDR3 in DNA: TGTGCCAGCAGCCTCCTAGCGACTAGGGTCGACGAGCAGTACTTC.

The chain recombines TRBV2 with TRBJ2-3, with D perhaps TRBD2 (5 bases). V lost 4 bases to trimming and J lost 3 bases, with 11 bases between them. The length of the CDR3 is 14 residues. Germline values: CDR1 SNHLY, CDR2 FYNNEI. The CDR3 loop reads CASSVEWETDTQYF. The CDR3 nucleotides read TGTGCCAGCAGTGTCGAATGGGAGACAGATACGCAGTATTTT.

This clonotype was observed a handful of times. The chain couples TRBV4-1 to TRBJ2-5, with D hard to call. The V end lost 1 base, the J end lost 5 bases, and 8 bases lay between the germline ends. CDR1 MGHRA and CDR2 YSYEKL come from the germline V gene. The CDR3 runs 13 residues. CDR3 coding DNA: TGCGCCAGCAGCCAAGCTCCGGGTGAGACCCAGTACTTC. It is translated as CASSQAPGETQYF.

As regards this clonotype: The conserved final phenylalanine or tryptophan is absent from the CDR3, which likely points to a read error. The chain combines TRBV29-1 with TRBJ1-1, with D maybe TRBD1 (6 bases). Germline CDR1 reads SQVTM; CDR2 reads ANQGSEA. The CDR3 consists of 14 residues. Deletions cut 6 bases from V and 1 base from J, with 15 bases between. The DNA for the CDR3 is TGCAGCGTCGGAGGGGGTCGGGGGAACACTGAAGCTTTCCTT. This encodes CSVGGGRGNTEAFL.

This rearrangement joins TRBV12-3 or TRBV12-4 to TRBJ2-6; a possible D gene is TRBD1 (6 bases). The CDR3 length is 16 residues. V was shortened by 5 bases and J by 5 bases, with 16 bases between the two germline ends. The CDR3 reads CASSIYGQRRANVLTF. The CDR3 nucleotides are TGTGCCAGCAGTATCTACGGACAGCGCAGGGCCAACGTCCTGACTTTC.

This sequence joins TRBV29-1 and TRBJ2-5; perhaps TRBD1 as D (6 bases). V gave up 0 bases and J gave up 2 bases, with 10 bases separating them. The CDR3 extends over 14 amino acids. CDR1 is SQVTM and CDR2 is ANQGSEA in the germline V gene. Here the CDR3 reads CSVEDRQGQETQYF. In DNA, the CDR3 is TGCAGCGTTGAAGATCGGCAGGGGCAAGAGACCCAGTACTTC.

Worth noting for this clonotype: A much larger clone is a single base away; this may be a read error. J is TRBJ2-7 and V is TRBV11-1; no reliable D call. V was cut by 5 bases and J by 2 bases, with 7 bases left in between. The CDR3 contains 12 residues. Germline lookup yields CDR1 SGHAT and CDR2 FQDESV (reference sequence). CDR3 amino acids: CASSPIAYEQYF. The CDR3 DNA reads TGTGCCAGCAGCCCGATCGCCTACGAGCAGTACTTC.

This clonotype was counted at least ten times. The chain carries TRBV7-8 and TRBJ2-5, with TRBD1 matching over 8 bases. CDR3 length: 13 residues. CDR1 SGHVS and CDR2 FQNEAQ come from the germline V gene. Losses at the gene ends were 5 bases for V and 4 bases for J; bases not matched to a gene: 3. Written as DNA, the CDR3 is TGTGCCAGCAGCAAAGGACAGGGAGAGACCCAGTACTTC. Amino acid sequence: CASSKGQGETQYF.

This clonotype occurred once. This chain links TRBV11-2 with TRBJ2-2; D tentatively fits TRBD1 or TRBD2 (5 bases each). Per the germline V gene, CDR1 is SGHAT and CDR2 is FQNNGV. Deletions cut 5 bases from V and 2 bases from J, with 9 bases between. CDR3 length: 14 residues. This CDR3 is CASSTGTNTGELFF. For the CDR3, the DNA is TGTGCCAGCAGCACCGGGACCAACACCGGGGAGCTGTTTTTT.

This clonotype was detected a few times. The chain employs TRBV7-9 and TRBJ2-7; TRBD1 might be the D (6 bases). Trimming removed 5 bases at V and 0 bases at J, with 14 bases between. The CDR3 runs to 15 residues. CDR1 and CDR2 (germline): SEHNR, FQNEAQ (reference sequence). The DNA for the CDR3 is TGTGCCAGCAGCACCGACAGGAAACTCTCCTACGAGCAGTACTTC. Translated, it gives CASSTDRKLSYEQYF. Supplemented by reference TRBV7-9 and TRBJ2-7, the full variable domain reads DTGVSQNPRHKITKRGQNVTFRCDPISEHNRLYWYRQTLGQGPEFLTYFQNEAQLEKSRLLSDRFSAERPKGSFSTLEIQRTEQGDSAMYLCASSTDRKLSYEQYFGPGTRLTVT.

This chain uses TRBV24-1 with TRBJ2-5; D unclear. Germline CDR1 reads KGHDR; CDR2 reads SFDVKD. Trimming stripped 0 bases from V and 4 bases from J, with 5 bases between. The CDR3 is made up of 13 amino acids. CDR3 nucleotides: TGTGCCACCAGTGATTTGCCGGGAGAGACCCAGTACTTC. Translated: CATSDLPGETQYF.

V usage is TRBV5-6 and J usage is TRBJ1-2; no clear D gene. Trimming removed 2 bases from V and 4 bases from J, with 15 bases in between. The CDR3 has 15 amino acids. The germline CDR1 and CDR2 sequences are SGHDT and YYEEEE. CDR3 protein: CASSLPLHKPYGYTF. The CDR3 DNA reads TGTGCCAGCAGCTTACCGCTTCACAAACCCTATGGCTACACCTTC. The full variable domain, its missing parts supplied by reference TRBV5-6 and TRBJ1-2, is DAGVTQSPTHLIKTRGQQVTLRCSPKSGHDTVSWYQQALGQGPQFIFQYYEEEERQRGNFPDRFSGHQFPNYSSELNVNALLLGDSALYLCASSLPLHKPYGYTFGSGTRLTVV.

The chain combines TRBV19 with TRBJ2-7; TRBD2 matches at 12 bases. V gave up 4 bases and J gave up 6 bases; unmatched junction bases: 10. Per the germline V gene, CDR1 is LNHDA and CDR2 is SQIVND (reference sequence). The CDR3 is 16 residues long. The CDR3 region has the DNA TGTGCCAGTAGTACCTCGACTAGCGGGAGAGAGGGCGAGCAGTACTTC. This translates into CASSTSTSGREGEQYF.

The chain links TRBV6-5 to TRBJ1-6; 7 nucleotides align to TRBD1. V lost 5 bases, J lost 8 bases, and 6 bases stayed unmatched. CDR1 is MNHEY, CDR2 SVGAGI, per germline. The CDR3 length is 14 residues. The CDR3 sequence: CASSKTGVYSPLHF. The CDR3 DNA is TGTGCCAGCAGTAAAACAGGGGTTTATTCACCCCTCCACTTT.

Many counts were recorded for this clonotype. This chain connects TRBV10-3 to TRBJ1-3; 9 bases are shared with TRBD1. Germline V gene sequence: CDR1 ENHRY, CDR2 SYGVKD. CDR3 length: 16 amino acids. V dropped 2 bases and J dropped 2; count of bases not matched to a gene: 4. Written as DNA, the CDR3 is TGTGCCATCAGTGAGGCAAGACAGGGGGCTGGAAACACCATATATTTT. This gives the protein CAISEARQGAGNTIYF.

The chain has TRBV5-1 and TRBJ1-4; 9 bases map to TRBD1. V trimming: 4 bases; J trimming: 7 bases; junction bases outside the gene matches: 5. The CDR3 covers 14 residues. In germline, CDR1 is SGHRS, CDR2 YFSETQ. The CDR3 region has the DNA TGCGCCAGCAGCAGACAGGGGGGATCTGAAAAACTGTTTTTT. Residues: CASSRQGGSEKLFF.